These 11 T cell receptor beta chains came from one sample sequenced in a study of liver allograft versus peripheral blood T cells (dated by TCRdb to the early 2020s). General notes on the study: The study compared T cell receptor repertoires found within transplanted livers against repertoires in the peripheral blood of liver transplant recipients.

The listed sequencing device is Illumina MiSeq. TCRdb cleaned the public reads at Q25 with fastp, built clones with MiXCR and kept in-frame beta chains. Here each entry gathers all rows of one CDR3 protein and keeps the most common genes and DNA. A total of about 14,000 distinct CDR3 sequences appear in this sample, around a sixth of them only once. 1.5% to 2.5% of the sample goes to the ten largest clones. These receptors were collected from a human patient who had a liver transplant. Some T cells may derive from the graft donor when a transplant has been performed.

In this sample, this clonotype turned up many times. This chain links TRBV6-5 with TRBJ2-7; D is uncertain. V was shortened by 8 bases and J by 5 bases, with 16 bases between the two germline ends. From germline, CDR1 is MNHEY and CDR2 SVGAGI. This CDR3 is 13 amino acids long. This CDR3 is CASQGQARHEQYF. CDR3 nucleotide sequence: TGTGCCAGCCAAGGTCAGGCCCGTCACGAGCAGTACTTC.

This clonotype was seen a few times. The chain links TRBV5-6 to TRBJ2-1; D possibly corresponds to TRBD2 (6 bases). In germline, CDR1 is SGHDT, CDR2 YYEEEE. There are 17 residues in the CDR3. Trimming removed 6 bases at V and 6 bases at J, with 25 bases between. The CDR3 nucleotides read TGTGCCAGCACCTCAACGAGCCTAGTGGAGGGCTCCAATGAGCAGTTCTTC. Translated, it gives CASTSTSLVEGSNEQFF.

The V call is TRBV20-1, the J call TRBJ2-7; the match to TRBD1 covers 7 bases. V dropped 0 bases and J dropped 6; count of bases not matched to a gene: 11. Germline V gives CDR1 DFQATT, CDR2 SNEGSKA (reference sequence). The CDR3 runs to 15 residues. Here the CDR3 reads CSARDARTGSSEQYF. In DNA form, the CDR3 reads TGCAGTGCTAGAGATGCCCGGACAGGTTCATCCGAGCAGTACTTC.

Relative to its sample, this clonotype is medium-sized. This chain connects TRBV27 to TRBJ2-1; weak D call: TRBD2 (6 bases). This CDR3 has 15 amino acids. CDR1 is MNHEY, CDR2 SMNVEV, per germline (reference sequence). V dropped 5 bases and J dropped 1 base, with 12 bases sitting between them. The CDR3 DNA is TGTGCCAGCAGTAACAACGGGGGATCCTACAATGAGCAGTTCTTC. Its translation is CASSNNGGSYNEQFF.

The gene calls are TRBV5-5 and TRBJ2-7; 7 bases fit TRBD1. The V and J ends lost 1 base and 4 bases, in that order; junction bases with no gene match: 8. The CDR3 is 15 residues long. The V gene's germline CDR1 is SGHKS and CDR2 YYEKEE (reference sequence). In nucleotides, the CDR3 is TGTGCCAGCAGCTTGTATTCGGGACAGTTTTACGAGCAGTACTTC. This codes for CASSLYSGQFYEQYF. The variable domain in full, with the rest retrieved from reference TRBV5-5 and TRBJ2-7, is DAGVTQSPTHLIKTRGQQVTLRCSPISGHKSVSWYQQVLGQGPQFIFQYYEKEERGRGNFPDRFSARQFPNYSSELNVNALLLGDSALYLCASSLYSGQFYEQYFGPGTRLTVT.

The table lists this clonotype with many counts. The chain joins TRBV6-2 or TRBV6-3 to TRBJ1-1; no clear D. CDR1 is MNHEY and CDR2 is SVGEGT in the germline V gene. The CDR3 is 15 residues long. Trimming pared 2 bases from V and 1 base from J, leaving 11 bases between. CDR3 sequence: CASSYAGSTNTEAFF. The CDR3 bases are TGTGCCAGCAGTTACGCCGGGTCAACGAACACTGAAGCTTTCTTT.

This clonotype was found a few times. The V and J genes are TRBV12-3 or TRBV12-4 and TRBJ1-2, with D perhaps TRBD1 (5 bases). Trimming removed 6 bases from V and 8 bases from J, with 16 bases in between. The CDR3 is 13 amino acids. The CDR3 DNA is TGTGCCAGCAGGAATTCGGGGCGTGGGGGCTACACCTTC. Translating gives CASRNSGRGGYTF.

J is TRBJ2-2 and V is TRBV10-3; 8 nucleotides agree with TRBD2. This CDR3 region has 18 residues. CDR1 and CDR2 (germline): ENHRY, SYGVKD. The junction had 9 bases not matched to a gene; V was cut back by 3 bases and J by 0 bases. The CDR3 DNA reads TGTGCCATCAGTGACGGCTATGTAGCGGGATCGAACACCGGGGAGCTGTTTTTT. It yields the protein CAISDGYVAGSNTGELFF.

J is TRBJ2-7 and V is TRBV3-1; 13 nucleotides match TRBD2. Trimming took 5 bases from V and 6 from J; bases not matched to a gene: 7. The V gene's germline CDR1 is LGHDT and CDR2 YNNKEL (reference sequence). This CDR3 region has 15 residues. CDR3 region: CASSFSGTSGTEQYF. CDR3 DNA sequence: TGTGCCAGCAGCTTTTCCGGGACTAGCGGGACCGAGCAGTACTTC.

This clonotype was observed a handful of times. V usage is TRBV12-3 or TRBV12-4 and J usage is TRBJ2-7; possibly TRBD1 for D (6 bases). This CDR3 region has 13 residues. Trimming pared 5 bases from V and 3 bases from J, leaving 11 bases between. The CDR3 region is CASSARGDYEQYF. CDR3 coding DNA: TGTGCCAGCAGTGCCAGGGGAGACTACGAGCAGTACTTC.

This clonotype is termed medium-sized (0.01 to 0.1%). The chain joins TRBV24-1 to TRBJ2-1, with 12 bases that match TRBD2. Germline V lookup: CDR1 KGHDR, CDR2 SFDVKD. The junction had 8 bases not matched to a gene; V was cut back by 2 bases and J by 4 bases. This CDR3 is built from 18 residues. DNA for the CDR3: TGTGCCACCAGTGATTCCTCTAGCGGGAGGGCCGGATACAATGAGCAGTTCTTC. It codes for CATSDSSSGRAGYNEQFF.